This TCR beta chain was sequenced for a study of regulatory T cells in long-lasting Graves disease. Study-wide results and limits: Newly diagnosed disease favored TRBV20-1 and TRBJ2-1 over persistent disease.

This clonotype was seen only a few times. What it binds is unknown. Time point described: newly diagnosed GD, antithyroid drugs for less than 3 months. TCR sequences were obtained from RNA taken from PBMCs. HTBI primers from iRepertoire and Arm-PCR of CDR3 regions yielded the TCR beta libraries. TCRdb recomputed calls from the multiplex PCR reads with MiXCR, one row per CDR3 protein. The data show hundreds of thousands of distinct CDR3 sequences, around 16% seen once. CDR3 length equals 15 residues. V lost 4 bases, J lost 6 bases, and 17 bases lay in between. Germline V gene sequence: CDR1 SGHDT, CDR2 YYEEEE. These data were also reused for a study on T cells in Graves' hyperthyroidism and ophthalmopathy. That investigation notes: Clinical symptoms, serum thyroxine, TRAb, thyroid ultrasound and orbital computed tomography established diagnosis. HTBI primers drove first-round RT-PCR of the TCR CDR3. Appearing also in blood were most of the thyroid clonotypes expanded above 0.001.

The material sequenced was peripheral blood mononuclear cells (PBMCs), taken at new diagnosis, from a patient treated with antithyroid drugs. The source is a woman between 40 and 65 years old with Graves disease. The chain uses TRBV5-6 and TRBJ2-1; the D is unclear. The CDR3 nucleotides read TGTGCCAGCAGCCCCAACCACCCGACTGGCAATGAGCAGTTCTTC. As protein: CASSPNHPTGNEQFF.